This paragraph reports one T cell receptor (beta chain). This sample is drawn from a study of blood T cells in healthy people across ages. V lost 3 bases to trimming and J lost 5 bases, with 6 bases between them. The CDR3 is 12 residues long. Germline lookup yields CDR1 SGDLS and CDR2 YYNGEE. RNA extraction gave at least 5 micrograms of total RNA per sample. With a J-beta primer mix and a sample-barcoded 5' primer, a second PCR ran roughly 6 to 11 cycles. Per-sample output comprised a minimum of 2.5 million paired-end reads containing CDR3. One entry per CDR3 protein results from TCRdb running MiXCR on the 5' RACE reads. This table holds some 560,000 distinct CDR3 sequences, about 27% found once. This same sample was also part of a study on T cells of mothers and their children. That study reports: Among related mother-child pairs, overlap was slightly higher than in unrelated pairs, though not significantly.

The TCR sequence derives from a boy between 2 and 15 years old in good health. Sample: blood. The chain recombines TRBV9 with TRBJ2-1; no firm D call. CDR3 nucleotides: TGTGCCAGCAGCGGGAGTAACAATGAGCAGTTCTTC. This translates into CASSGSNNEQFF.